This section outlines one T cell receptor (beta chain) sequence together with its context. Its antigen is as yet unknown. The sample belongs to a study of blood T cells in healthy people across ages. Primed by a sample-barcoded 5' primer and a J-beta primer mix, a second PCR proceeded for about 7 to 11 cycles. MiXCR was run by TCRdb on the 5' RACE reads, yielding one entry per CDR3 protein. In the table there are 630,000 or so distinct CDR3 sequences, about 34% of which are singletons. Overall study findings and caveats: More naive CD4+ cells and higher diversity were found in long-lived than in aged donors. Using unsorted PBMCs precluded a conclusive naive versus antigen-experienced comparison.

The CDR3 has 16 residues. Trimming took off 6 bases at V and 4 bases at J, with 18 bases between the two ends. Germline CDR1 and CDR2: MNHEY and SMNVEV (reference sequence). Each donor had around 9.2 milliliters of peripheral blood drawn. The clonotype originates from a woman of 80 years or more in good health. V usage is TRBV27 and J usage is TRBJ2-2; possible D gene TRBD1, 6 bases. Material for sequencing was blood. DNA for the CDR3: TGTGCCAGCAGCCCCTGGGGGCCAACGGGCACCGGGGAGCTGTTTTTT. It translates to CASSPWGPTGTGELFF.